This T cell receptor (beta chain) was documented in a study of T cell responses to AZD1222 COVID-19 vaccine. Overall study findings and caveats: After the peak T cell response, and only then, were repertoires sampled.

Turning to this clone: What it recognizes is unknown.

TCRdb's table, derived via immunoSEQ multiplex PCR, lists solely in-frame clones and lacks some. The profile covers some 130,000 clones, with about nine tenths appearing a single time and 6% to 7.5% taken by the ten largest. The receptor was isolated from an adult in good health. The material sequenced was peripheral blood, taken on day 0 of AZD1222 vaccination.

The CDR3 here is CASSQAGGPGNEQFF. Written as DNA, the CDR3 is TGTGCCAGCAGCCAAGCGGGGGGGCCGGGCAATGAGCAGTTCTTC. This rearrangement joins TRBV4-2 to TRBJ2-1; 8 bases agree with TRBD2. The length of the CDR3 is 15 residues. With 1 base clipped from V and 6 bases from J, the junction kept 5 bases outside the gene matches. Germline CDR1 LGHNA, CDR2 YNFKEQ.